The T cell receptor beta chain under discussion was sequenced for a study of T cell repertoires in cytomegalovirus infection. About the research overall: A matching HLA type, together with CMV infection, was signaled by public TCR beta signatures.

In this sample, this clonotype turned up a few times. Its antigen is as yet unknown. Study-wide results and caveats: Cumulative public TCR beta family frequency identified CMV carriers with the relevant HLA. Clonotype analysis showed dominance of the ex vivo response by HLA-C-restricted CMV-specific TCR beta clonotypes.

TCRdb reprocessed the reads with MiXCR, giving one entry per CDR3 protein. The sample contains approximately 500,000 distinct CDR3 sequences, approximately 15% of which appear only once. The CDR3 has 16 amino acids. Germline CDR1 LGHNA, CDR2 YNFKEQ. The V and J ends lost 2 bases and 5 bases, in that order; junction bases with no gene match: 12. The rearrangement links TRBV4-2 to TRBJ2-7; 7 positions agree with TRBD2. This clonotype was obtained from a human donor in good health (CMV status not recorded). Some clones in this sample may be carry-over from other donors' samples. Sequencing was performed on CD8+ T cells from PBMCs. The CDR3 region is CASSQFGGRGGNEQYF. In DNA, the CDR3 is TGTGCCAGCAGCCAATTTGGTGGGAGGGGAGGGAACGAGCAGTACTTC.